Reported below is one TCR beta chain. The antigen is unknown. The data were obtained in a study of T-cell memory formation after mild COVID-19. General study results and limits: Mostly located in CM and EM were contracting CD4+ clones, with contracting CD8+ clones located in EMRA. Memory sampled before infection contained some responding clones, suggesting cross-reactive memory joined.

Germline CDR1 and CDR2: MNHNS and SASEGT. Trimming took off 3 bases at V and 3 bases at J, with 9 bases between the two ends. CDR3 size: 13 residues. TCR alpha and TCR beta cDNA libraries with sample barcodes and UMIs came from 5'RACE using constant-segment primers. TCRdb ran MiXCR on the 5' RACE reads and lists one entry per CDR3 protein. The sample has roughly 500,000 distinct CDR3 sequences, 20% seen once. Sequenced input: PBMCs or a T cell subset sorted from them (not recorded which). The receptor was isolated from an adult woman who had mild COVID-19 (a few samples of this study predate the infection). Cell type and time point are not known. This chain joins TRBV6-1 and TRBJ2-7, with a weak D call TRBD1 (5 bases). The CDR3 region is CASSDRALYEQYF. The CDR3 DNA is TGTGCCAGCAGTGACAGGGCTCTCTACGAGCAGTACTTC.